The entry below describes one T cell receptor (beta chain). V lost 5 bases and J 2 bases, leaving 14 bases between the germline ends. The length of the CDR3 is 15 residues. Germline V gene lookup returns CDR1 SEHNR and CDR2 FQNEAQ (reference sequence). The source of the sample is a study of T-cell reconstitution after alpha-beta-depleted transplantation in children. A library of TCRbeta sequences, prepared with unique molecular identifiers, was generated. TCRdb reanalysed the PCR reads using MiXCR and keeps one entry per CDR3 protein. The sample carries about 460,000 distinct CDR3 sequences, approximately 12% recorded once.

This sequence was found in a human donor who donated a stem cell graft to a child with combined immunodeficiency. The source was PBMCs from the stem cell graft donor, collected from the stem cell graft. V gene TRBV7-9 combines with J gene TRBJ2-3; D unresolved. As DNA, the CDR3 is TGTGCCAGCAGCCCACTGAGCTTGGTCACAGATACGCAGTATTTT. Encoded protein: CASSPLSLVTDTQYF.